Listed below are T cell receptor beta chains from one sample, sequenced in a study of chemoradiotherapy in HPV16-positive cancers. Assay: immunoSEQ multiplex PCR; the TCRdb copy retains only in-frame clones and omits some. Among 3,000 to 4,000 clones listed, around 90% were seen once. Source: blood, taken from a patient who underwent chemoradiotherapy. Receptors originate from a human donor with HPV-associated anogenital cancer. CDR3s include the opening cysteine and the closing phenylalanine or tryptophan. D genes are given only for firm matches. Where a row states a size, it is once, few, many or the class of an expanded clone; other rows omit it.

TRBV6-1,TRBJ2-5,once,-,TGTGCCAGCAGTGAAATGAAGGCGGTGGAGACCCAGTACTTC,CASSEMKAVETQYF
TRBV5-1,TRBJ2-7,-,-,TGCGCCAGCAGCTTGGAAGGGGGTATCAACGAGCAGTACTTC,CASSLEGGINEQYF
TRBV11-3,TRBJ1-1,-,-,TGTGCCAGCAGCTTAGGGGCAGCTAACACTGAAGCTTTCTTT,CASSLGAANTEAFF
TRBV5-1,TRBJ1-2,-,-,TGCGCCAGCGCCCCTGAACAGTTAGGCTATGGCTACACCTTC,CASAPEQLGYGYTF
TRBV18,TRBJ2-3,-,TRBD1,TGTGCCAGCTCACCACTGGGACAGAGAAACACAGATACGCAGTATTTT,CASSPLGQRNTDTQYF
TRBV27,TRBJ1-1,once,-,TGTGCCAGCAGCCCCGGCCTGGGTCAGATTAACACTGAAGCTTTCTTT,CASSPGLGQINTEAFF
TRBV11-3,TRBJ2-2,-,TRBD2,TGTGCCAGCAGCTTCGGGGGGAGGACCGGGGAGCTGTTTTTT,CASSFGGRTGELFF
TRBV4-3,TRBJ1-2,once,-,TGCGCCAGCAGCCAAACAGGCGTCTATGGCTACACCTTC,CASSQTGVYGYTF
TRBV2,TRBJ2-7,-,-,TGTGCCAGCAGCCCCAGCTACGAGCAGTACTTC,CASSPSYEQYF
TRBV11-3,TRBJ2-2,-,-,TGTGCCAGCACCCCCAGTAACTCGTTAACCGGGGAGCTGTTTTTT,CASTPSNSLTGELFF
TRBV7-2,TRBJ2-1,-,TRBD2,TGTGCCAACAAGATAGCGGGGGGCCCATTAAATGAGCAGTTCTTC,CANKIAGGPLNEQFF
TRBV6-6,TRBJ2-5,-,-,TGTGCCAGCAGTTACCTTGGCCGGCAAGAGACCCAGTACTTC,CASSYLGRQETQYF
TRBV29-1,TRBJ2-5,-,-,TGCAGCGCCGAGGGCCGGCTACAAGAGACCCAGTACTTC,CSAEGRLQETQYF
TRBV7-9,TRBJ2-7,few,TRBD1,TGTGCCAGCAGCCCCCTCGGACAGGGAACATACGAGCAGTACTTC,CASSPLGQGTYEQYF
TRBV2,TRBJ2-1,-,-,TGTGCCAGCAGGCCCGGGATGTATAACGATGAGCAGTTCTTC,CASRPGMYNDEQFF
TRBV27,TRBJ2-7,few,TRBD1,TGTGCCAGCGGGACAGGGGCTCGTGAGCAGTACTTC,CASGTGAREQYF
TRBV27,TRBJ1-2,-,TRBD1,TGTGCCAGCAGTTTAAGGCAGGGGGCAGTGGGCTACACCTTC,CASSLRQGAVGYTF
TRBV5-3,TRBJ2-7,-,-,TGTGCCAGAAGCTTGAATCAGGGCGAGTACGAGCAGTACTTC,CARSLNQGEYEQYF